This TCR beta chain was obtained from a study of post-analysis software for immune sequencing data. Findings and caveats of the study: Strong co-clustering by F measure was evident for samples that had been prepared in the same batch. Significantly lower normalized Chao1 diversity was seen in multiple sclerosis patients than in controls. Patients used a few TRBV segments, including TRBV5-6, TRBV5-1 and TRBV20-1, more often than controls.

Each TCR beta cDNA library carried unique molecular identifiers. With about 0.95 to 11 million T cells as the source, 500,000 to 650,000 cDNA molecules resulted. TCRdb reanalysed the PCR reads using MiXCR and keeps one entry per CDR3 protein. Here the sample spans about 810,000 distinct CDR3 sequences, roughly half being singletons. Details on this clonotype: The antigen is unknown.

With V trimmed by 6 bases and J by 1 base, 5 bases remained unmatched. This CDR3 is 14 amino acids long. This rearrangement joins TRBV12-3 or TRBV12-4 to TRBJ2-5; TRBD2 matches at 7 bases. This TCR derives from a girl aged 10-17 years with multiple sclerosis. What was sequenced was blood. DNA for the CDR3: TGTGCCAGCAGGATTAGCGGGTCCCAAGAGACCCAGTACTTC. It codes for CASRISGSQETQYF.